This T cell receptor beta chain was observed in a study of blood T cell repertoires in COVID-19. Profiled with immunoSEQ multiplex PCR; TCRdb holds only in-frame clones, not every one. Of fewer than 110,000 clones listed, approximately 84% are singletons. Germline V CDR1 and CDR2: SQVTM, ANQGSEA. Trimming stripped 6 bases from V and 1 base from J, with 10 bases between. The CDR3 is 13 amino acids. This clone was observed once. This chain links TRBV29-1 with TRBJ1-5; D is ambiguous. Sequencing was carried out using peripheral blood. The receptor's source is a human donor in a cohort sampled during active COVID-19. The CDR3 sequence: CSVREGSNQPQHF. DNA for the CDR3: TGCAGCGTGAGGGAGGGAAGCAATCAGCCCCAGCATTTT. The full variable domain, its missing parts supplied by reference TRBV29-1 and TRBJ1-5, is SAVISQKPSRDICQRGTSLTIQCQVDSQVTMMFWYRQQPGQSLTLIATANQGSEATYESGFVIDKFPISRPNLTFSTLTVSNMSPEDSSIYLCSVREGSNQPQHFGDGTRLSIL.